This TCR beta chain was found in a study of post-analysis software for immune sequencing data. Overall study: There were relapsing-remitting, secondary progressive and progressive-relapsing multiple sclerosis among the disease courses included.

Sequencing libraries made from TCR beta cDNA carried unique molecular identifiers. TCRdb itself ran the PCR reads through MiXCR, one entry per CDR3 protein. The profile covers about 430,000 distinct CDR3 sequences, with approximately 37% appearing a single time and about 8% taken by the ten largest. This clonotype was observed once. What it binds is not known. General study results and limits: Normalized Chao1 diversity was significantly reduced in patients versus controls. A few TRBV segments appeared more often in patients than in controls, and TRBV5-6, TRBV5-1 and TRBV20-1 were among these.

From germline, CDR1 is MDHEN and CDR2 SYDVKM. V lost 6 bases and J lost 4, with 10 bases in between. CDR3 length: 13 amino acids. The sequencing sample was made of blood. The chain combines TRBV28 with TRBJ1-5; maybe TRBD1 (5 bases). The origin of this receptor is a girl aged 2 to 10 with multiple sclerosis. The CDR3 DNA reads as TGTGCCAGCAGCTATTACAGGAATCAGCCCCAGCATTTT. Amino acid sequence: CASSYYRNQPQHF.